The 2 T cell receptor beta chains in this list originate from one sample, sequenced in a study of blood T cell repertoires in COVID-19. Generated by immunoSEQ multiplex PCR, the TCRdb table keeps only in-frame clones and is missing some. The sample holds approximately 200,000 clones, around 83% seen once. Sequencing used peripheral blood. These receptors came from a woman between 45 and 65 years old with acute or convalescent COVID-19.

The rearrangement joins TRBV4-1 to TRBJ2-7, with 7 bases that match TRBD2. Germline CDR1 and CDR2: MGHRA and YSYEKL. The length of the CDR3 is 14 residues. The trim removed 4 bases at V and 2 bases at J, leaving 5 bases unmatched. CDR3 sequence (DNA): TGCGCCAGCAGCCGGGAGGGAGGGCCCTACGAGCAGTACTTC. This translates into CASSREGGPYEQYF.

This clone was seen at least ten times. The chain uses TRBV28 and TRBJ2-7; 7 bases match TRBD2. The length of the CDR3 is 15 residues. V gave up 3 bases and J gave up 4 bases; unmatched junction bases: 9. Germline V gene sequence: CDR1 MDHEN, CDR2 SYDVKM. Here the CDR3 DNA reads TGTGCCAGCAGTTTGGGCGGGGGAACTCCATACGAGCAGTACTTC. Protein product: CASSLGGGTPYEQYF.